This entry features one TCR beta chain sequence. This sample stems from a study of blood T cell repertoires in COVID-19. Across the study: Samples of COVID-19 (acute and convalescent) were obtained from the United States, Italy and Spain. T cells, B-cell-depleted T cells, or PBMCs provided the cDNA or gDNA that served as material.

V was clipped by 0 bases and J by 4 bases, with 12 bases between them. CDR1 is MNHEY and CDR2 is SVGAGI in the germline V gene. This CDR3 has 15 residues. In the study's own analysis: Scientists estimated how many nucleated cells there were by amplifying reference gene primers. Repertoires were generated with immunoSEQ multiplex PCR, while TCRdb's copy carries only in-frame clones and drops some. That table supplies the V and J calls and clone size; D and trimming were determined from the DNA. The sample includes roughly 97,000 clones, around nine tenths of them seen just once. This chain uses TRBV6-5 with TRBJ1-1, with D tentatively TRBD1 (5 bases). The sequencing sample was made of peripheral blood. This clonotype originated in a man aged 55-75 years with acute or convalescent COVID-19. CDR3 loop: CASSYSGGLSTEAFF. The CDR3 bases are TGTGCCAGCAGTTACTCGGGGGGGTTGAGCACTGAAGCTTTCTTT.